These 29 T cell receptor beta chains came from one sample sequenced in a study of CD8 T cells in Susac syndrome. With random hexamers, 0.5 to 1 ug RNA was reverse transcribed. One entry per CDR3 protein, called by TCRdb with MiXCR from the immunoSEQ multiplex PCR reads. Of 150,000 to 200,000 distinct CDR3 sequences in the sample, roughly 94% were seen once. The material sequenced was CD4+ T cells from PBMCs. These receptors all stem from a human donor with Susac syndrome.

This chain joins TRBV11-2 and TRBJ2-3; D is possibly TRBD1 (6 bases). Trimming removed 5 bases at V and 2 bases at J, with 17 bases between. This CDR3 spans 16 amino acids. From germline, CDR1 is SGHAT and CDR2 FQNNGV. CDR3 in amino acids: CASSPRQALSTDTQYF. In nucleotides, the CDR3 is TGTGCCAGCAGCCCACGACAGGCCCTATCCACAGATACGCAGTATTTT. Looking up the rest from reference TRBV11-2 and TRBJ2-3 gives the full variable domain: EAGVAQSPRYKIIEKRQSVAFWCNPISGHATLYWYQQILGQGPKLLIQFQNNGVVDDSQLPKDRFSAERLKGVDSTLKIQPAKLEDSAVYLCASSPRQALSTDTQYFGPGTRLTVL.

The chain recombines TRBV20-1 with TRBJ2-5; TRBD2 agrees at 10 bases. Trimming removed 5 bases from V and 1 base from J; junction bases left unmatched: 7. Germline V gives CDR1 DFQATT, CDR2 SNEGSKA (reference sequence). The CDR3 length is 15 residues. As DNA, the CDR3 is TGCAGTGCTCCCCTAGCGGGGGCCCGCCAAGAGACCCAGTACTTC. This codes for CSAPLAGARQETQYF.

The CDR3 loop reads CASRKQNTEAFF. The CDR3 region has the DNA TGTGCCAGCAGGAAACAGAACACTGAAGCTTTCTTT. This chain uses TRBV27 with TRBJ1-1, with unresolved D. V was cut by 6 bases and J by 1 base, with 6 bases left in between. The germline gives CDR1 MNHEY, CDR2 SMNVEV (reference sequence). The CDR3 length is 12 residues.

For the CDR3, the DNA is TGTGCCAGCGGTTCTAGCGGGGTCAGCTCCTACAATGAGCAGTTCTTC. Its protein product is CASGSSGVSSYNEQFF. The V gene is TRBV25-1, the J gene TRBJ2-1; 9 bases are shared with TRBD2. Germline V gene data show CDR1 as MGHDK and CDR2 as SYGVNS. V lost 8 bases and J lost 0; bases outside the gene matches: 8. CDR3 length: 16 residues.

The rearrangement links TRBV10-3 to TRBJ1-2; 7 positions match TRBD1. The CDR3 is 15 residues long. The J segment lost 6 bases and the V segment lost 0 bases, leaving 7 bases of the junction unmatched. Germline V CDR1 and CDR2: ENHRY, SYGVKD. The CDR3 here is CAISESRDRDNGYTF. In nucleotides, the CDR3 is TGTGCCATCAGTGAGTCGCGTGACAGGGATAATGGCTACACCTTC.

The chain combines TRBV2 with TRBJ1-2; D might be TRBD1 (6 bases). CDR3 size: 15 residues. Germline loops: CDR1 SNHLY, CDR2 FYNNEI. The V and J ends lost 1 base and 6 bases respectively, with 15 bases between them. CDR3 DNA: TGTGCCAGCAGTGAAGACGGGGGGCGTTACGATGGCTACACCTTC. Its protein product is CASSEDGGRYDGYTF.

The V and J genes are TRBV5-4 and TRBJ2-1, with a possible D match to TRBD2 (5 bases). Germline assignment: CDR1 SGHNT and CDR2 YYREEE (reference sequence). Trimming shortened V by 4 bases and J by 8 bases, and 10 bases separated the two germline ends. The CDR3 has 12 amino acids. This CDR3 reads CASSREVHEQFF. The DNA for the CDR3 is TGTGCCAGCAGCCGGGAAGTACATGAGCAGTTCTTC. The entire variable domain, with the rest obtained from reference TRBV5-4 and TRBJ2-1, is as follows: ETGVTQSPTHLIKTRGQQVTLRCSSQSGHNTVSWYQQALGQGPQFIFQYYREEENGRGNFPPRFSGLQFPNYSSELNVNALELDDSALYLCASSREVHEQFFGPGTRLTVL.

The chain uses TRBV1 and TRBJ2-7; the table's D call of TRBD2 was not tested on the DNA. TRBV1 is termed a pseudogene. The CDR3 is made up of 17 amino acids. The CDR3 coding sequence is TGCACCAGCAGCCCGAGGACTAGCGGGGGGTCACCCTACGAGCAGTACTTC. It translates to CTSSPRTSGGSPYEQYF.

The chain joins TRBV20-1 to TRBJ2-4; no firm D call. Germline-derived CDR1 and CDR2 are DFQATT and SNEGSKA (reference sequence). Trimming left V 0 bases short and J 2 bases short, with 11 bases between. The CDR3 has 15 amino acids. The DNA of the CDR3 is TGCAGTGCTAGAGATGCAGTAGCATCCAAAAACATTCAGTACTTC. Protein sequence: CSARDAVASKNIQYF.

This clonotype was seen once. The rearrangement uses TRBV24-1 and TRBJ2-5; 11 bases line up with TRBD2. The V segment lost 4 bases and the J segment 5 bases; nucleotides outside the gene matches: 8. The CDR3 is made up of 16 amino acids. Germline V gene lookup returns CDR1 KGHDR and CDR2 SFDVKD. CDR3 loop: CATSESGLAGGETQYF. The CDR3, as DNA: TGTGCCACCAGTGAGTCCGGACTAGCGGGTGGTGAGACCCAGTACTTC.

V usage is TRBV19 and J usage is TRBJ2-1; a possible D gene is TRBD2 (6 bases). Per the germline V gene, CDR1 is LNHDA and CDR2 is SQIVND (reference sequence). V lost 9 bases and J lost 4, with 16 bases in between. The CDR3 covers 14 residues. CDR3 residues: CASGVGGTYNEQFF. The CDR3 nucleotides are TGTGCCAGCGGGGTCGGGGGAACTTACAATGAGCAGTTCTTC.

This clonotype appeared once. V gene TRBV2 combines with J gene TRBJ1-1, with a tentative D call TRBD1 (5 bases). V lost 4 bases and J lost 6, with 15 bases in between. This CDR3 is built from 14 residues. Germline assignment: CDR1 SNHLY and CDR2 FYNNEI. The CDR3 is CASSGLPGVSEAFF. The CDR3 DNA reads TGTGCCAGCAGTGGCTTACCGGGGGTCTCTGAAGCTTTCTTT. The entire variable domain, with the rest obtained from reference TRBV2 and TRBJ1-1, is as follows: EPEVTQTPSHQVTQMGQEVILRCVPISNHLYFYWYRQILGQKVEFLVSFYNNEISEKSEIFDDQFSVERPDGSNFTLKIRSTKLEDSAMYFCASSGLPGVSEAFFGQGTRLTVV.

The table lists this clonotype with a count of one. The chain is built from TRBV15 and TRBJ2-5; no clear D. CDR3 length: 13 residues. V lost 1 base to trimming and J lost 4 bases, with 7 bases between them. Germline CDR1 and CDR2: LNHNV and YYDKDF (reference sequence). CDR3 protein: CATSRGFRETQYF. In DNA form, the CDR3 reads TGTGCCACCAGCAGAGGTTTCAGAGAGACCCAGTACTTC.

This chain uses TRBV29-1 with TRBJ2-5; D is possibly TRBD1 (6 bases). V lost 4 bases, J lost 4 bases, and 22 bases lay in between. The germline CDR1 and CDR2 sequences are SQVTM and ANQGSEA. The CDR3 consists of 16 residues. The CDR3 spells CSVAGTSISGRETQYF. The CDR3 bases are TGCAGCGTTGCTGGGACATCGATATCGGGCCGAGAGACCCAGTACTTC.

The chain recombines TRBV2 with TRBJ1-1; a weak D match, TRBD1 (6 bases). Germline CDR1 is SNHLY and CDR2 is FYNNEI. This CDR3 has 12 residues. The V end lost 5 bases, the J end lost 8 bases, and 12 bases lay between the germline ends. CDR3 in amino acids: CASSSTGREAFF. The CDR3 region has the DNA TGTGCCAGCAGTTCGACAGGTAGAGAAGCTTTCTTT.

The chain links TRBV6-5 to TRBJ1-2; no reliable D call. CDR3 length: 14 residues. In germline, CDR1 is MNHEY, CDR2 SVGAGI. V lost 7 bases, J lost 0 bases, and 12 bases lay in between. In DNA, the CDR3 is TGTGCCAGCACCGCAGCGGTAGCTAACTATGGCTACACCTTC. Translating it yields CASTAAVANYGYTF.

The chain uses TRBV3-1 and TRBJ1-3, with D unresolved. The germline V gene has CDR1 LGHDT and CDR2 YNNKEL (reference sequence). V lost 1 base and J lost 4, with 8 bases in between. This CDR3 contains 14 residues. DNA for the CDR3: TGTGCCAGCAGCCAAGGAGGGTTCGGAAACACCATATATTTT. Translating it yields CASSQGGFGNTIYF.

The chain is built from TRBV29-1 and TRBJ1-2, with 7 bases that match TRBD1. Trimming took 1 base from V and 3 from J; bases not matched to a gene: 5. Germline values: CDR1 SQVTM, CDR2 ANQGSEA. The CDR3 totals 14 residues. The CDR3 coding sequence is TGCAGCGTTGAAGTGGGACAGCTCGACTATGGCTACACCTTC. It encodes CSVEVGQLDYGYTF.

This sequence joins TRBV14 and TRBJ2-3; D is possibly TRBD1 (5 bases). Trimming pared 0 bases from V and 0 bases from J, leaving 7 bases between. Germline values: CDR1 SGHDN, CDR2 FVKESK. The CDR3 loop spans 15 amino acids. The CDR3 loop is CASSQDTGSTDTQYF. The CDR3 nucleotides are TGTGCCAGCAGCCAAGACACAGGTAGCACAGATACGCAGTATTTT.

The CDR3, as DNA: TGCAGTGCTAGAGATCCTAGGGTCTACGAGCAGTACTTC. It yields the protein CSARDPRVYEQYF. The V and J genes are TRBV20-1 and TRBJ2-7, with D uncertain. The CDR3 is 13 amino acids. V was cut by 0 bases and J by 3 bases, with 9 bases left in between. CDR1 is DFQATT, CDR2 SNEGSKA, per germline (reference sequence).

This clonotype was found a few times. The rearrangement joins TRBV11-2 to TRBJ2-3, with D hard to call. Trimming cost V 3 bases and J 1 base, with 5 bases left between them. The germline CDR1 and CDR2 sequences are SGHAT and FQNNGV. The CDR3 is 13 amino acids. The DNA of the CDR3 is TGTGCCAGCAGCTTGACCCGCACAGATACGCAGTATTTT. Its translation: CASSLTRTDTQYF.

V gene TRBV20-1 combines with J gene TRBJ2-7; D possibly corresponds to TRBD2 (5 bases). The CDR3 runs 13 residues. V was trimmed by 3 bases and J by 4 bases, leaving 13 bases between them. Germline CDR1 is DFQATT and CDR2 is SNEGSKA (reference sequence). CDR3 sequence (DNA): TGCAGTGCTAGCCTGGCCGGGATATACGAGCAGTACTTC. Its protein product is CSASLAGIYEQYF.

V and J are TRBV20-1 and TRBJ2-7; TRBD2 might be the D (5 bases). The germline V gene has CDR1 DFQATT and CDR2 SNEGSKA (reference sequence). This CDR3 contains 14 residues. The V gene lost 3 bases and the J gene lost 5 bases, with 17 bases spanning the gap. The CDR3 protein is CSASSRGFIDEQYF. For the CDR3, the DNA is TGCAGTGCTAGTTCTCGAGGGTTTATCGACGAGCAGTACTTC.

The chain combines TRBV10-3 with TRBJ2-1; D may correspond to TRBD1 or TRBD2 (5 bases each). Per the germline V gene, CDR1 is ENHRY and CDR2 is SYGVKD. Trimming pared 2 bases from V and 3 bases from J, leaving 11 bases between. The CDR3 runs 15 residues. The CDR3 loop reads CAISEGRDGYNEQFF. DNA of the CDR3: TGTGCCATCAGTGAGGGCCGGGACGGCTACAATGAGCAGTTCTTC.

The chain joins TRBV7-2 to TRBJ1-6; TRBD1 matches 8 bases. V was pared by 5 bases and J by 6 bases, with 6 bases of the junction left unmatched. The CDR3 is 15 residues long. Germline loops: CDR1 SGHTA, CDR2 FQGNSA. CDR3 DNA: TGTGCCAGCAGCGTGGGACAGGTGACTAATTCACCCCTCCACTTT. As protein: CASSVGQVTNSPLHF.

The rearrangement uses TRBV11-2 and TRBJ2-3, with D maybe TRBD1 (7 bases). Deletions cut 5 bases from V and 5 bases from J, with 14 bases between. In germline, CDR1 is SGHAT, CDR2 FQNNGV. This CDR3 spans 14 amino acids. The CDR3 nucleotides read TGTGCCAGCAGCCCCAGGGGGGTAGGAGATACGCAGTATTTT. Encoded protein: CASSPRGVGDTQYF.

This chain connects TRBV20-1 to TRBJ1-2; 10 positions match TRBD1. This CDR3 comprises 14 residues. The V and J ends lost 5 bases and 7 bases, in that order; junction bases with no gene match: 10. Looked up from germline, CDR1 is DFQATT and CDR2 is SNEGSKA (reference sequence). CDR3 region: CSAYTMGQGTGYTF. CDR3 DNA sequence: TGCAGTGCTTACACTATGGGACAGGGGACTGGCTACACCTTC.

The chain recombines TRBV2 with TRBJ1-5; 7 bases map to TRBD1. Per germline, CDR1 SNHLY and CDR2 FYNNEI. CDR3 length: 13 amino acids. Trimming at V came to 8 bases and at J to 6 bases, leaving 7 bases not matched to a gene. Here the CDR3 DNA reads TGTGCCAGCTACCCAGGGGGGGGTCAGCCCCAGCATTTT. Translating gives CASYPGGGQPQHF.

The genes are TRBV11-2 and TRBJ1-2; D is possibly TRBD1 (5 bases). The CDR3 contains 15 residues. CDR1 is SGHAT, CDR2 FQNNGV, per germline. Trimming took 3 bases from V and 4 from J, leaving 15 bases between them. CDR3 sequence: CASSFTRDLAYGYTF. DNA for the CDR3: TGTGCCAGCAGCTTCACCCGGGACTTAGCCTATGGCTACACCTTC.